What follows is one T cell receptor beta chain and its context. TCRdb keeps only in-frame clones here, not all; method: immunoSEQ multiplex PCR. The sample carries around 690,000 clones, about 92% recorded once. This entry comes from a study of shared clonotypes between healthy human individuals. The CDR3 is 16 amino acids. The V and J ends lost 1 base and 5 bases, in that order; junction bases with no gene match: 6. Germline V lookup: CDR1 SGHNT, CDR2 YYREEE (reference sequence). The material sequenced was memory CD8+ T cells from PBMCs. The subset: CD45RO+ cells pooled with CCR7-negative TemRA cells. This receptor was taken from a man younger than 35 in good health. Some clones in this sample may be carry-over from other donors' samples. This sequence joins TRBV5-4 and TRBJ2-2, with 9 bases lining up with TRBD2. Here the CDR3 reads CASSLWREGRTGELFF. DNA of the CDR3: TGTGCCAGCAGCTTGTGGCGGGAGGGCCGGACCGGGGAGCTGTTTTTT.